This note documents a single T cell receptor beta chain sequence. The data belong to a study of monozygotic twins with inflammatory bowel disease. Reanalyzing the 5' RACE reads, TCRdb keeps one entry per CDR3 protein, without DNA. The sample table sets out fewer than 550,000 distinct CDR3 sequences. Germline V gene sequence: CDR1 PRHDT, CDR2 FYEKMQ (reference sequence). The CDR3 contains 16 residues. Sequenced: blood. The sequence came from a human donor with ulcerative colitis or Crohn's disease, or a healthy co-twin of an affected twin (not recorded which). This sequence joins TRBV13 and TRBJ1-2. CDR3 loop: CASSLGAHSANYGYTF.